The 32 T cell receptor beta chains reported below all come from one sample, sequenced in a study of blood T cell repertoires in COVID-19. Profiling relied on immunoSEQ multiplex PCR, and the TCRdb table lists in-frame clones only, not all of them. The sample gives 70,000 to 95,000 clones, more than 70% of which show up once; 2.7% is in the top ten. The sequenced material came from peripheral blood. The source is a middle-aged man with COVID-19, enrolled during active disease.

V is TRBV30 and J is TRBJ1-4; D remains unclear. The V gene lost 0 bases and the J gene lost 7 bases, with 12 bases spanning the gap. Germline V gene data show CDR1 as GTSNPN and CDR2 as SVGIG (reference sequence). This CDR3 is 14 amino acids long. The CDR3 here is CAWSVSKRAEKLFF. CDR3 nucleotide sequence: TGTGCCTGGAGTGTTTCAAAGCGGGCTGAAAAACTGTTTTTT.

The chain couples TRBV19 to TRBJ2-7, with 8 bases identical to TRBD2. Per the germline V gene, CDR1 is LNHDA and CDR2 is SQIVND (reference sequence). V gave up 4 bases and J gave up 1 base; unmatched junction bases: 3. This CDR3 comprises 14 residues. The CDR3 DNA reads TGTGCCAGTAGTACGGTAGCGGGGTCCTACGAGCAGTACTTC. Amino acid sequence: CASSTVAGSYEQYF.

V is TRBV28 and J is TRBJ1-6; 8 nucleotides line up with TRBD1. Looked up from germline, CDR1 is MDHEN and CDR2 is SYDVKM. The V gene end was trimmed by 5 bases and the J gene end by 13 bases; junction bases not matched to a gene: 16. The CDR3 has 16 residues. This CDR3 is CASSNPGQASAFPLHF. As DNA, the CDR3 is TGTGCCAGCAGTAACCCGGGACAGGCCTCCGCATTCCCCCTCCACTTT.

This clone has a handful of counts. The chain links TRBV5-4 to TRBJ1-3; TRBD1 matches at 9 bases. With V trimmed by 3 bases and J by 0 bases, 4 bases remained unmatched. CDR3 size: 16 residues. CDR1 is SGHNT and CDR2 is YYREEE in the germline V gene (reference sequence). For the CDR3, the DNA is TGTGCCAGCAGCTACGGGACAGGGAACTCTGGAAACACCATATATTTT. This encodes CASSYGTGNSGNTIYF.

V usage is TRBV4-3 and J usage is TRBJ2-5; unclear D gene. The germline gives CDR1 LGHNA, CDR2 YSLEER. CDR3 length: 13 residues. Between the trimmed V and J ends, which lost 0 bases and 5 bases, there was a span of 7 bases. For the CDR3, the DNA is TGCGCCAGCAGCCAAGACCCGGAGGAGACCCAGTACTTC. This codes for CASSQDPEETQYF.

Regarding this clone: Other DNA sequences in the same sample also yield this CDR3. The gene calls are TRBV19 and TRBJ2-7; a weak D match, TRBD2 (6 bases). The CDR3 has 11 residues. Per the germline V gene, CDR1 is LNHDA and CDR2 is SQIVND (reference sequence). Trimming took 9 bases from V and 0 from J, leaving 6 bases between them. CDR3 residues: CASGSSYEQYF. CDR3 coding DNA: TGTGCCAGCGGGAGCTCCTACGAGCAGTACTTC.

V is TRBV21-1 and J is TRBJ1-2. TRBV21-1 is an annotated pseudogene. The CDR3 is 15 amino acids. The CDR3 loop is CASSKVPGSCYGYTF. The CDR3 DNA sequence: TGTGCCAGCAGCAAAGTTCCCGGGTCATGTTATGGCTACACCTTC.

J is TRBJ1-2 and V is TRBV27, with TRBD1 matching 10 bases. This CDR3 has 15 amino acids. Germline assignment: CDR1 MNHEY and CDR2 SMNVEV (reference sequence). V was clipped by 5 bases and J by 4 bases; unmatched bases: 7. The CDR3 sequence is CASSPRQGAGYGYTF. The CDR3 DNA follows: TGTGCCAGCAGTCCGCGACAGGGGGCTGGCTATGGCTACACCTTC.

The rearrangement links TRBV2 to TRBJ2-5; 10 bases match TRBD2. Unmatched junction bases numbered 19, after V lost 7 bases and J lost 5 bases. There are 18 residues in the CDR3. Germline lookup yields CDR1 SNHLY and CDR2 FYNNEI. Written as DNA, the CDR3 is TGTGCCAGCAAAAGCCCGGCCGAGCGGGGGGGGCTGAGGGAGACCCAGTACTTC. Protein product: CASKSPAERGGLRETQYF.

This clone was picked up a small number of times. The chain couples TRBV5-1 to TRBJ1-6; 8 bases line up with TRBD1. J was trimmed by 12 bases and V by 1 base; bases with no gene match: 12. The CDR3 sequence is 16 residues long. CDR1 SGHRS and CDR2 YFSETQ come from the germline V gene. The CDR3 loop reads CASSLLGNPTGEPLHF. The CDR3 nucleotides read TGCGCCAGCAGCTTGTTAGGTAACCCGACAGGGGAACCCCTCCACTTT.

This chain connects TRBV4-2 to TRBJ2-7; D is undetermined. Germline V lookup: CDR1 LGHNA, CDR2 YNFKEQ. V lost 0 bases to trimming and J lost 4 bases, with 13 bases between them. The CDR3 runs to 15 residues. CDR3 region: CASSQDKNGLYEQYF. The CDR3 DNA reads as TGTGCCAGCAGCCAAGATAAGAACGGGTTATACGAGCAGTACTTC.

This clone was detected only a few times. The V gene is TRBV9, the J gene TRBJ1-3, with 8 nucleotides matching TRBD1. Per germline, CDR1 SGDLS and CDR2 YYNGEE. This CDR3 has 15 residues. The ends lost 4 bases at V and 3 bases at J; junction bases unmatched: 6. CDR3 sequence reads: CASSPTGGVGNTIYF. CDR3 nucleotide sequence: TGTGCCAGCAGCCCTACAGGGGGAGTTGGAAACACCATATATTTT.

For the CDR3, the DNA is TGCGCCAGCAGCCCCACAGGGGGCCTCTACGAGCAGTACTTC. Translation: CASSPTGGLYEQYF. J is TRBJ2-7 and V is TRBV5-1; TRBD1 agrees at 9 bases. Trimming at V came to 4 bases and at J to 3 bases, leaving 5 bases not matched to a gene. This CDR3 has 14 residues. Germline V gene data show CDR1 as SGHRS and CDR2 as YFSETQ.

The chain employs TRBV15 and TRBJ1-2; D is unclear. This CDR3 has 14 amino acids. V lost 3 bases and J lost 6, with 14 bases in between. CDR1 LNHNV and CDR2 YYDKDF come from the germline V gene (reference sequence). The DNA for the CDR3 is TGTGCCACCAGCAGGGCCGGGTCCTCGGATGGCTACACCTTC. Amino acid sequence: CATSRAGSSDGYTF.

The chain uses TRBV15 and TRBJ1-1, with 7 bases that match TRBD1. Germline trimming cut 4 bases from V and 0 bases from J; bases unmatched to any gene: 2. The CDR3 extends over 14 amino acids. Germline V CDR1 and CDR2: LNHNV, YYDKDF (reference sequence). CDR3 region: CATSTDRLNTEAFF. The CDR3 region has the DNA TGTGCCACCAGCACGGACAGGCTGAACACTGAAGCTTTCTTT.

This sequence joins TRBV6-6 and TRBJ1-5, with D perhaps TRBD1 (5 bases). Trimming removed 5 bases from V and 1 base from J, with 12 bases in between. Germline CDR1 MNHNY, CDR2 SVGAGI (reference sequence). The CDR3 consists of 15 residues. CDR3 DNA: TGTGCCAGCAGTCCAGCTCACAGGAGCAATCAGCCCCAGCATTTT. Encoded protein: CASSPAHRSNQPQHF.

This clone was detected only once. The rearrangement joins TRBV12-3 or TRBV12-4 to TRBJ1-4, with D possibly being TRBD1 (5 bases). The CDR3 contains 12 residues. Between the trimmed V and J ends, which lost 10 bases and 11 bases, there was a span of 17 bases. The CDR3 here is CATRRDGGKLFF. CDR3 nucleotides: TGTGCCACCCGACGGGACGGGGGGAAACTGTTTTTT.

The genes are TRBV29-1 and TRBJ1-2; no firm D call. Germline V gene sequence: CDR1 SQVTM, CDR2 ANQGSEA. V lost 4 bases and J 8 bases, leaving 14 bases between the germline ends. The length of the CDR3 is 12 residues. The CDR3 DNA reads as TGCAGCGTTGGGGTCGGAGCGGGAGGCTACACCTTC. It encodes CSVGVGAGGYTF.

V and J are TRBV25-1 and TRBJ1-2, with TRBD1 as a possible D gene (6 bases). CDR1 and CDR2 (germline): MGHDK, SYGVNS. CDR3 size: 12 residues. Trimming took 3 bases from V and 6 from J, leaving 8 bases between them. In nucleotides, the CDR3 is TGTGCCAGCAGTGACGAGGGGGATGGCTACACCTTC. It codes for CASSDEGDGYTF.

A single count supports this clone. This chain connects TRBV7-3 to TRBJ2-1, with 9 bases identical to TRBD1. J lost 8 bases, V lost 4 bases, and 6 bases had no gene match. Looked up from germline, CDR1 is SGHTA and CDR2 is FQGTGA. The CDR3 extends over 14 amino acids. CDR3 in DNA: TGTGCCAGCAGCTCCGGGACAGGGTCCCATGAGCAGTTCTTC. Translated: CASSSGTGSHEQFF.

V gene TRBV6-6 combines with J gene TRBJ2-1; TRBD2 matches at 12 bases. The CDR3 runs 16 residues. The ends lost 5 bases at V and 8 bases at J; junction bases unmatched: 10. Germline CDR1 MNHNY, CDR2 SVGAGI (reference sequence). The CDR3 protein is CASSGEILAGGYEQFF. CDR3 bases: TGTGCCAGCAGTGGAGAAATACTAGCGGGGGGCTATGAGCAGTTCTTC.

The genes are TRBV9 and TRBJ1-5, with D maybe TRBD1 (5 bases). Germline values: CDR1 SGDLS, CDR2 YYNGEE. V gave up 3 bases and J gave up 2 bases, with 12 bases separating them. CDR3 length: 15 amino acids. The CDR3 coding sequence is TGTGCCAGCAGCGCCGGACAAAGGGGCAATCAGCCCCAGCATTTT. This encodes CASSAGQRGNQPQHF.

The chain carries TRBV3-1 (or the pseudogene TRBV3-2) and TRBJ1-5; D is undetermined. Germline CDR1 is LGHDT and CDR2 is YNNKEL (reference sequence). The length of the CDR3 is 14 residues. Trimming pared 0 bases from V and 1 base from J, leaving 4 bases between. CDR3 sequence (DNA): TGTGCCAGCAGCCAAGACTACAGCAATCAGCCCCAGCATTTT. Residues: CASSQDYSNQPQHF.

The chain employs TRBV7-2 and TRBJ2-7; a weak D match, TRBD1 (6 bases). Per the germline V gene, CDR1 is SGHTA and CDR2 is FQGNSA. The V gene lost 6 bases and the J gene lost 6 bases, with 18 bases spanning the gap. The CDR3 is made up of 14 amino acids. CDR3 in DNA: TGTGCCAGCAGATCGACAGGTTCCCGGCGCGAGCAGTACTTC. It translates to CASRSTGSRREQYF.

This clone has just a few counts. The chain couples TRBV7-3 to TRBJ2-5; D is undetermined. Germline V CDR1 and CDR2: SGHTA, FQGTGA. The CDR3 consists of 14 residues. V shed 2 bases and J shed 3 bases, with 10 bases lying between them. The CDR3: CASSLDEAEETQYF. The CDR3 region has the DNA TGTGCCAGCAGCTTAGATGAGGCAGAAGAGACCCAGTACTTC.

This chain joins TRBV10-3 and TRBJ2-1; 7 bases match TRBD1. The CDR3 covers 16 residues. Germline CDR1 reads ENHRY; CDR2 reads SYGVKD. V trimming: 0 bases; J trimming: 3 bases; junction bases outside the gene matches: 5. CDR3 amino acids: CAISESGTESYNEQFF. In DNA form, the CDR3 reads TGTGCCATCAGTGAGTCCGGGACAGAGAGCTACAATGAGCAGTTCTTC.

Only one count was recorded for this clone. The gene calls are TRBV2 and TRBJ2-5; 8 nucleotides agree with TRBD1. The CDR3 runs to 13 residues. The V gene end was trimmed by 5 bases and the J gene end by 5 bases; junction bases not matched to a gene: 4. Germline V gene lookup returns CDR1 SNHLY and CDR2 FYNNEI. The CDR3 coding sequence is TGTGCCAGCAGTCGGGACAGGAGGGAGACCCAGTACTTC. Translated: CASSRDRRETQYF.

V and J are TRBV6-5 and TRBJ1-2; D perhaps matches TRBD1 (5 bases). The germline V gene encodes CDR1 MNHEY and CDR2 SVGAGI. This CDR3 has 14 amino acids. Trimming cost V 5 bases and J 4 bases, with 14 bases left between them. CDR3 DNA sequence: TGTGCCAGCAGTCCCGTCGGCAGGGTCTATGGCTACACCTTC. It specifies CASSPVGRVYGYTF.

Turning to this clone: The junction shows a germline mismatch at one end, possibly a read error. The chain has TRBV6-1 and TRBJ2-7; possibly TRBD1 for D (6 bases). The germline CDR1 and CDR2 sequences are MNHNS and SASEGT. The CDR3 extends over 17 amino acids. This CDR3 is CASREADRSFSSYEQYF. CDR3 coding DNA: TGTGCCAGCAGAGAAGCAGACAGGAGCTTTAGTTCCTACGAGCAGTACTTC.

This clone was counted a single time. The chain uses TRBV9 and TRBJ2-3; 8 nucleotides line up with TRBD1. V lost 4 bases, J lost 0 bases, and 7 bases stayed unmatched. Germline CDR1 reads SGDLS; CDR2 reads YYNGEE. The CDR3 covers 16 residues. The CDR3 region has the DNA TGTGCCAGCAGCTCGAGATGGACAGGGAGCACAGATACGCAGTATTTT. It translates to CASSSRWTGSTDTQYF.

This sequence joins TRBV19 and TRBJ1-5; D possibly corresponds to TRBD1 (6 bases). V was cut by 6 bases and J by 7 bases, with 16 bases left in between. This CDR3 is built from 14 residues. Looked up from germline, CDR1 is LNHDA and CDR2 is SQIVND (reference sequence). This CDR3 is CASRSMGAGQPQHF. CDR3 bases: TGTGCCAGTAGGTCCATGGGGGCTGGGCAGCCCCAGCATTTT.

This chain joins TRBV5-1 and TRBJ2-3; 12 bases map to TRBD2. The CDR3 is 14 amino acids. Germline V CDR1 and CDR2: SGHRS, YFSETQ. Trimming took 3 bases from V and 4 from J; bases not matched to a gene: 0. Here the CDR3 DNA reads TGCGCCAGCAGCTCTAGCGGGGGGGCAGATACGCAGTATTTT. Protein: CASSSSGGADTQYF.